Listed below are T cell receptor beta chains from one sample, sequenced in a study of shared clonotypes between healthy human individuals. Sequenced by immunoSEQ multiplex PCR; TCRdb stores in-frame clones only, minus some. The table has roughly 2.1 million clones, approximately 94% seen once. Sequenced input: naive CD8+ T cells from PBMCs. Source of these receptors: a man younger than 35 in good health. Some clones in this sample may be carry-over from other donors' samples. CDR3s include the opening cysteine and the closing phenylalanine or tryptophan. A D gene is named only where the DNA matches it firmly. The size of a clone is reported for some rows only, either as once, few or many, or as a class for expanded clones.

clone size: .; V gene: TRBV9; J gene: TRBJ2-1; D gene: TRBD2; CDR3 DNA: TGTGCCAGCAGCGCTAGCGGGAGGGTCGGGGATGAGCAGTTCTTC; CDR3 protein: CASSASGRVGDEQFF
clone size: .; V gene: TRBV27; J gene: TRBJ2-1; D gene: .; CDR3 DNA: TGTGCCAGCAGGAAGCCCTCAGTGATGAATGAGCAGTTCTTC; CDR3 protein: CASRKPSVMNEQFF
clone size: .; V gene: TRBV9; J gene: TRBJ2-7; D gene: .; CDR3 DNA: TGTGCCAGCAGCGTAGGTAGCGGCTCCTACGAGCAGTACTTC; CDR3 protein: CASSVGSGSYEQYF
clone size: .; V gene: TRBV19; J gene: TRBJ2-1; D gene: .; CDR3 DNA: TGTGCCAGTAGTACGCCACCCGGGTTCGTCTTC; CDR3 protein: CASSTPPGFVF
clone size: few; V gene: TRBV19; J gene: TRBJ1-1; D gene: TRBD1; CDR3 DNA: TGTGCCAGTAGTGTCTGGACAGGGATGAACACTGAAGCTTTCTTT; CDR3 protein: CASSVWTGMNTEAFF
clone size: .; V gene: TRBV10-2; J gene: TRBJ2-5; D gene: TRBD2; CDR3 DNA: TGCGCCAGCAGTGAGTCGGCTAGCGGGAGGGCCGGGACCCAGTACTTC; CDR3 protein: CASSESASGRAGTQYF
clone size: .; V gene: TRBV4-2; J gene: TRBJ2-1; D gene: .; CDR3 DNA: TGTGCCAGCAGCCCCTCAGGGCCCTACAATGAGCAGTTCTTC; CDR3 protein: CASSPSGPYNEQFF
clone size: .; V gene: TRBV28; J gene: TRBJ2-2; D gene: TRBD2; CDR3 DNA: TGTGCCAGCAGCCCCAGACTAGCGGAGAACACCGGGGAGCTGTTTTTT; CDR3 protein: CASSPRLAENTGELFF
clone size: .; V gene: TRBV7-9; J gene: TRBJ2-7; D gene: TRBD2; CDR3 DNA: TGTGCCAGCAGCAGGGATAGCGGGAGGGTCTACGAGCAGTACTTC; CDR3 protein: CASSRDSGRVYEQYF
clone size: .; V gene: TRBV14; J gene: TRBJ2-1; D gene: .; CDR3 DNA: TGTGCCAGCAGCCAAGGATTCAGGGGCCGCTCCTACAATGAGCAGTTCTTC; CDR3 protein: CASSQGFRGRSYNEQFF
clone size: .; V gene: TRBV30; J gene: TRBJ2-3; D gene: TRBD2; CDR3 DNA: TGTGCCTGGAGTATGCGGGAGGGCTGGGCAGATACGCAGTATTTT; CDR3 protein: CAWSMREGWADTQYF
clone size: .; V gene: TRBV7-3; J gene: TRBJ2-1; D gene: .; CDR3 DNA: TGTGCCAGCAGCTCGGTGGGTGGGAGCGGTGGGTACAATGAGCAGTTCTTC; CDR3 protein: CASSSVGGSGGYNEQFF
clone size: once; V gene: TRBV2; J gene: TRBJ2-1; D gene: TRBD1; CDR3 DNA: TGTGCCAGCAGTGGACACCAGGGGGCATCCTACAATGAGCAGTTCTTC; CDR3 protein: CASSGHQGASYNEQFF
clone size: .; V gene: TRBV5-6; J gene: TRBJ1-1; D gene: TRBD1; CDR3 DNA: TGTGCCAGCAGACCGAGGACAGGAATGAACACTGAAGCTTTCTTT; CDR3 protein: CASRPRTGMNTEAFF
clone size: .; V gene: TRBV15; J gene: TRBJ1-2; D gene: .; CDR3 DNA: TGTGCCACCAGCAGAGACGAAGACTATGGCTACACCTTC; CDR3 protein: CATSRDEDYGYTF
clone size: .; V gene: TRBV7-9; J gene: TRBJ1-2; D gene: .; CDR3 DNA: TGTGCCAGCAGCCCAGGACTGTCTACTCATGGCTACACCTTC; CDR3 protein: CASSPGLSTHGYTF
clone size: .; V gene: TRBV27; J gene: TRBJ2-2; D gene: .; CDR3 DNA: TGTGCCAGCAGTATCTTAGGGACCGGGGAGCTGTTTTTT; CDR3 protein: CASSILGTGELFF
clone size: .; V gene: TRBV4-1; J gene: TRBJ2-7; D gene: .; CDR3 DNA: TGCGCCAGCAGCCAAGGGGGGGGCTCAGCCCCCTACGAGCAGTACTTC; CDR3 protein: CASSQGGGSAPYEQYF
clone size: .; V gene: TRBV18; J gene: TRBJ2-7; D gene: TRBD2; CDR3 DNA: TGTGCCAGCTCACAAATCGGACTAGGAAGGTTCTACGAGCAGTACTTC; CDR3 protein: CASSQIGLGRFYEQYF
clone size: .; V gene: TRBV27; J gene: TRBJ2-5; D gene: .; CDR3 DNA: TGTGCCAGCAGTTTAAGTGGGAGTGAACAAGAGACCCAGTACTTC; CDR3 protein: CASSLSGSEQETQYF
clone size: .; V gene: TRBV7-6; J gene: TRBJ2-7; D gene: TRBD1; CDR3 DNA: TGTGCCAGCAGCTTCCGGGACAGGGTCTACGAGCAGTACTTC; CDR3 protein: CASSFRDRVYEQYF
clone size: .; V gene: TRBV18; J gene: TRBJ2-7; D gene: .; CDR3 DNA: TGTGCCAGCTCACCAACGGACGGGCCCTACGAGCAGTACTTC; CDR3 protein: CASSPTDGPYEQYF
clone size: .; V gene: TRBV29-1; J gene: TRBJ2-7; D gene: .; CDR3 DNA: TGCAGCGTTGTTGTTGGGGTCTACGAGCAGTACTTC; CDR3 protein: CSVVVGVYEQYF
clone size: .; V gene: TRBV7-9; J gene: TRBJ2-1; D gene: TRBD2; CDR3 DNA: TGTGCCAGCAGCCAGGGACTACGCTACAATGAGCAGTTCTTC; CDR3 protein: CASSQGLRYNEQFF
clone size: .; V gene: TRBV11-2; J gene: TRBJ2-7; D gene: .; CDR3 DNA: TGTGCCAGCAGTGTCCGAGTCTCCTACGAGCAGTACTTC; CDR3 protein: CASSVRVSYEQYF
clone size: .; V gene: TRBV27; J gene: TRBJ2-1; D gene: TRBD2; CDR3 DNA: TGTGCCAGCAGTTTGCGGCTAGCGGGATGGGCTGAGCAGTTCTTC; CDR3 protein: CASSLRLAGWAEQFF
clone size: once; V gene: TRBV7-9; J gene: TRBJ2-7; D gene: TRBD2; CDR3 DNA: TGTGCCAGCATCCCGGGAGGGTCATACGAGCAGTACTTC; CDR3 protein: CASIPGGSYEQYF
clone size: .; V gene: TRBV7-9; J gene: TRBJ2-1; D gene: TRBD2; CDR3 DNA: TGTGCCAGCAGCTTGGCGGGACTACTTTTTAACAATGAGCAGTTCTTC; CDR3 protein: CASSLAGLLFNNEQFF
clone size: .; V gene: TRBV19; J gene: TRBJ2-7; D gene: .; CDR3 DNA: TGTGCCAGTAGTATAGGGGCAGGGGTTGCCTACGAGCAGTACTTC; CDR3 protein: CASSIGAGVAYEQYF
clone size: .; V gene: TRBV29-1; J gene: TRBJ1-2; D gene: .; CDR3 DNA: TGCAGCGTTGAGGGGCGGGGGCCCTATGGCTACACCTTC; CDR3 protein: CSVEGRGPYGYTF
clone size: .; V gene: TRBV27; J gene: TRBJ2-3; D gene: .; CDR3 DNA: TGTGCCAGCAGTTTATCCCCGGGAGAGTCAGATACGCAGTATTTT; CDR3 protein: CASSLSPGESDTQYF
clone size: .; V gene: TRBV29-1; J gene: TRBJ2-1; D gene: TRBD1; CDR3 DNA: TGCAGCGTAGTAGACAGGGGGTCCTACAATGAGCAGTTCTTC; CDR3 protein: CSVVDRGSYNEQFF
clone size: .; V gene: TRBV19; J gene: TRBJ2-1; D gene: .; CDR3 DNA: TGTGCCAGTACCGGGGATAGGACGTTCTTC; CDR3 protein: CASTGDRTFF
clone size: .; V gene: TRBV4-1; J gene: TRBJ2-7; D gene: TRBD2; CDR3 DNA: TGCGCCAGCAGCCAAGAGGGAGGGACTAGCATCCACGAGCAGTACTTC; CDR3 protein: CASSQEGGTSIHEQYF
clone size: .; V gene: TRBV7-9; J gene: TRBJ2-7; D gene: TRBD2; CDR3 DNA: TGTGCCAGCAGCTTAAAGCTAGCGGGAGGGCACTACGAGCAGTACTTC; CDR3 protein: CASSLKLAGGHYEQYF
clone size: .; V gene: TRBV11-2; J gene: TRBJ1-2; D gene: .; CDR3 DNA: TGTGCCAGCAGCTTAGCCGCAGACGGATATGGCTACACCTTC; CDR3 protein: CASSLAADGYGYTF
clone size: .; V gene: TRBV28; J gene: TRBJ1-2; D gene: TRBD1; CDR3 DNA: TGTGCCAGCAGTTTAAAGAGGGACAGGGTCTCCTATGGCTACACCTTC; CDR3 protein: CASSLKRDRVSYGYTF
clone size: few; V gene: TRBV5-4; J gene: TRBJ1-1; D gene: .; CDR3 DNA: TGTGCCAGCAGCTGGATGGACAAGAAGAACACTGAAGCTTTCTTT; CDR3 protein: CASSWMDKKNTEAFF
clone size: .; V gene: TRBV5-5; J gene: TRBJ2-7; D gene: .; CDR3 DNA: TGTGCCAGCAGCCCGCCAGGGGTCGAGCAGTACTTC; CDR3 protein: CASSPPGVEQYF
clone size: .; V gene: TRBV27; J gene: TRBJ1-2; D gene: .; CDR3 DNA: TGTGCCAGCAGTTTCGGTCGGACCTATGGCTACACCTTC; CDR3 protein: CASSFGRTYGYTF
clone size: .; V gene: TRBV30; J gene: TRBJ1-1; D gene: .; CDR3 DNA: TGTGCCTGGAGTTTACGACTAACTGGGGGCGTGGACACTGAAGCTTTCTTT; CDR3 protein: CAWSLRLTGGVDTEAFF
clone size: .; V gene: TRBV9; J gene: TRBJ1-1; D gene: .; CDR3 DNA: TGTGCCAGCAGCGTAGTAGAAATAAACACTGAAGCTTTCTTT; CDR3 protein: CASSVVEINTEAFF
clone size: .; V gene: TRBV13; J gene: TRBJ1-1; D gene: .; CDR3 DNA: TGTGCCAGCAGCTTGGGAACAGAATCGGGAATAAACACTGAAGCTTTCTTT; CDR3 protein: CASSLGTESGINTEAFF
clone size: .; V gene: TRBV7-3; J gene: TRBJ2-1; D gene: TRBD2; CDR3 DNA: TGTGCCAGCAGCCGCGGGCGGGGGTCCTACAATGAGCAGTTCTTC; CDR3 protein: CASSRGRGSYNEQFF
clone size: .; V gene: TRBV7-9; J gene: TRBJ1-4; D gene: TRBD1; CDR3 DNA: TGTGCCAGCAGCCCACGTGGACAGGGGTCAACTAATGAAAAACTGTTTTTT; CDR3 protein: CASSPRGQGSTNEKLFF
clone size: .; V gene: TRBV14; J gene: TRBJ2-7; D gene: .; CDR3 DNA: TGTGCCAGCAGCCAAGAACATTGGCTCGAGCAGTACTTC; CDR3 protein: CASSQEHWLEQYF
clone size: .; V gene: TRBV27; J gene: TRBJ2-5; D gene: .; CDR3 DNA: TGTGCCAGCAGGGGGACCGTAGAAGAGACCCAGTACTTC; CDR3 protein: CASRGTVEETQYF
clone size: .; V gene: TRBV5-6; J gene: TRBJ2-1; D gene: TRBD2; CDR3 DNA: TGTGCCAGCAGCTTGTTGCGGGAGGCCTACAATGAGCAGTTCTTC; CDR3 protein: CASSLLREAYNEQFF
clone size: .; V gene: TRBV15; J gene: TRBJ2-7; D gene: TRBD1; CDR3 DNA: TGTGCCACCAGCATATTAAACAGGGGGCAATACGAGCAGTACTTC; CDR3 protein: CATSILNRGQYEQYF
clone size: .; V gene: TRBV27; J gene: TRBJ2-1; D gene: .; CDR3 DNA: TGTGCCAGCAGTTTAATCTTGGGTGATGAGCAGTTCTTC; CDR3 protein: CASSLILGDEQFF
clone size: .; V gene: TRBV9; J gene: TRBJ1-1; D gene: .; CDR3 DNA: TGTGCCAGCAGCGGACGGGACACCCTGAACACTGAAGCTTTCTTT; CDR3 protein: CASSGRDTLNTEAFF
clone size: .; V gene: TRBV6-5; J gene: TRBJ2-7; D gene: TRBD1; CDR3 DNA: TGTGCCAGCAGTTACGGGGACAGGACCTCCTACGAGCAGTACTTC; CDR3 protein: CASSYGDRTSYEQYF